The present T cell receptor (beta chain) was sequenced within a study of breast tumors, draining lymph nodes, adjacent tissues. TCRdb reprocessed the multiplex PCR reads with MiXCR, giving one entry per CDR3 protein. In the table there are some 65,000 distinct CDR3 sequences, approximately 40% of which are singletons. Germline assignment: CDR1 SQVTM and CDR2 ANQGSEA. The CDR3 contains 15 residues. Deletions cut 1 base from V and 8 bases from J, with 17 bases between. The TCR was taken from a female donor with breast cancer. Some clones in this sample may be carry-over from other donors' samples. The chain carries TRBV29-1 and TRBJ1-4; D not resolved. Source material: breast tumor tissue. The chain's CDR3 is CSVEVAATETEKLFF. In DNA form, the CDR3 reads TGCAGCGTTGAAGTAGCGGCGACGGAAACCGAAAAACTGTTTTTT.